This TCR beta chain emerged from a study of blood T cell repertoires in COVID-19. Study context: Sources were T cells, B-cell-depleted T cells, or PBMCs; the material itself was cDNA or gDNA.

Method: immunoSEQ multiplex PCR; TCRdb's copy keeps in-frame clones and lacks some. The sample has around 250,000 clones; around 93% are singletons. Participants, 18 to 89 years old, spanned some 23 US areas. Researchers sorted participants into cohorts using their self-reported clinical history. All exposed participants met a person with COVID-19 within 2 weeks before entering the study. Germline CDR1 and CDR2: LGHNA and YSLEER. The CDR3 has 16 residues. V was pared by 0 bases and J by 5 bases, with 13 bases between. Sequenced: PBMCs or T cells enriched from blood (not recorded which). This receptor was identified in a man aged 35 to 55 who had been exposed to COVID-19. The V call is TRBV4-3, the J call TRBJ1-4, with no clear D. The CDR3 region is CASSQDRLTVNEKLFF. The CDR3 DNA follows: TGCGCCAGCAGCCAAGACAGATTGACTGTGAATGAAAAACTGTTTTTT.